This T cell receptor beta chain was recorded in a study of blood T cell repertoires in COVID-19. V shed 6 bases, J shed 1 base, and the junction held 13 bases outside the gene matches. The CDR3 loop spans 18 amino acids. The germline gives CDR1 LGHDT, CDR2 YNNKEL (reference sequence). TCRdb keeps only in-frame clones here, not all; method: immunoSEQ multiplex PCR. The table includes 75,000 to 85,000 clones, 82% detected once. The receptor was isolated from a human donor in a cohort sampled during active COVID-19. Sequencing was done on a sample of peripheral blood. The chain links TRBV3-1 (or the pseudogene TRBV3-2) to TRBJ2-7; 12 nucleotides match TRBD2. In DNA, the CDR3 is TGTGCCAGCAGTTACGGGACTAGCGGGCTGACGCCATCCTACGAGCAGTACTTC. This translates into CASSYGTSGLTPSYEQYF.